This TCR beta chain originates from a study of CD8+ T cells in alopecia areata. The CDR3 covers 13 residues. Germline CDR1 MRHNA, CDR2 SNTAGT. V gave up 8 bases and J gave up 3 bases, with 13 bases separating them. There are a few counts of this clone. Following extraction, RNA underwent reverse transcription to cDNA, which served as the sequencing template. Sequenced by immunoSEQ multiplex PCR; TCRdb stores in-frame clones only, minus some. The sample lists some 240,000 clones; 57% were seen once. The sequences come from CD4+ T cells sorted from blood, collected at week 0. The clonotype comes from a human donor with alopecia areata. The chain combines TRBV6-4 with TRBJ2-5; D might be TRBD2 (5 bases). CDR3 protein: CASGAGLEETQYF. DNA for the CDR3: TGTGCCAGCGGTGCTGGACTGGAAGAGACCCAGTACTTC.